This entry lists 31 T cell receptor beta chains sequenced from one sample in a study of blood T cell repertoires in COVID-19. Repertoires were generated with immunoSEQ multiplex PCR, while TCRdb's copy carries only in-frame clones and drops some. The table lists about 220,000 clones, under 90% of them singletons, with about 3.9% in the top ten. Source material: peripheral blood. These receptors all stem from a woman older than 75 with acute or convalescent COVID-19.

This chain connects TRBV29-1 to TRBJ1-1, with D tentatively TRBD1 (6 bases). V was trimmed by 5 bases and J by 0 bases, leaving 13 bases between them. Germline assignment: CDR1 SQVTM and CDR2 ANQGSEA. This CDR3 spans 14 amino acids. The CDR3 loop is CSVSRSGVNTEAFF. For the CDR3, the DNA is TGCAGCGTTTCCCGGTCAGGGGTGAACACTGAAGCTTTCTTT.

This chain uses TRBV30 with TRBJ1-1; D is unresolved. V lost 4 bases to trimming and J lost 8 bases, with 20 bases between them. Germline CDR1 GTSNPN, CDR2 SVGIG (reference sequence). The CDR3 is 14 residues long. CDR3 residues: CAWTALNFQNEAFF. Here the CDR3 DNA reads TGTGCCTGGACCGCCTTAAATTTCCAGAACGAAGCTTTCTTT.

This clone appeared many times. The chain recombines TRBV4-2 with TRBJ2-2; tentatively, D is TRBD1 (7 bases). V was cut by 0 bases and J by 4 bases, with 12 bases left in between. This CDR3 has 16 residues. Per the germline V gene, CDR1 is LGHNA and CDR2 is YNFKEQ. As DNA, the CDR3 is TGTGCCAGCAGCCAAGATCCCCAGGGGGGCACCGGGGAGCTGTTTTTT. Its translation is CASSQDPQGGTGELFF.

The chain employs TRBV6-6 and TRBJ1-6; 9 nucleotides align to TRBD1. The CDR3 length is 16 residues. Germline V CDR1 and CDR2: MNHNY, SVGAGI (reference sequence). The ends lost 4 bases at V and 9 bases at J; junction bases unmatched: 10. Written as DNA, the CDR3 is TGTGCCAGCAGTTTTGGAGGGGACAGGGTGGGTTCACCCCTCCACTTT. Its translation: CASSFGGDRVGSPLHF.

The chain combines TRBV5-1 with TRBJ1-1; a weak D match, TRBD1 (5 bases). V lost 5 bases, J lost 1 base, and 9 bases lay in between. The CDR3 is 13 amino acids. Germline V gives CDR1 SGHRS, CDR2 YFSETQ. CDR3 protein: CASRLQGNTEAFF. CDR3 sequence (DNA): TGCGCCAGCAGGCTTCAGGGGAACACTGAAGCTTTCTTT.

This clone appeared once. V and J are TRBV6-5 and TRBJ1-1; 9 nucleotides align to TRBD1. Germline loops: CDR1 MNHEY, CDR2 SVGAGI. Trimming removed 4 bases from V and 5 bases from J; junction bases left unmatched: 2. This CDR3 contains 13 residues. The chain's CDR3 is CASSLDRGTEAFF. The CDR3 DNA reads TGTGCCAGCAGTTTAGACAGGGGGACTGAAGCTTTCTTT.

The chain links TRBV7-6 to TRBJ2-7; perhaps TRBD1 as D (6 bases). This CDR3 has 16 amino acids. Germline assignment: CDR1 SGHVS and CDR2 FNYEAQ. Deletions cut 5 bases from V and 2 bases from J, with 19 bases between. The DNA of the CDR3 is TGTGCCAGCAGCATCAAGACAGGCCTAACCCCCTACGAGCAGTACTTC. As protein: CASSIKTGLTPYEQYF.

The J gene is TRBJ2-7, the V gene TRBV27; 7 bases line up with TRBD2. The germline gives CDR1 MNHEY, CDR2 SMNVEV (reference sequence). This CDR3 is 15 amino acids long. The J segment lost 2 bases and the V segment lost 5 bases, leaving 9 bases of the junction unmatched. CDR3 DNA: TGTGCCAGCAGTACCCCCCTCGGGGGGACCTACGAGCAGTACTTC. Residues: CASSTPLGGTYEQYF.

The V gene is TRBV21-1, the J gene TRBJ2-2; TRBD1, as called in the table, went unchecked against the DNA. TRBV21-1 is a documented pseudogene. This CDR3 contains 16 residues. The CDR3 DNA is TGTGCCAGCAGCAAACTAGTGGGGCGAGACACCGGGGAGCTGTTTTTT. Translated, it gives CASSKLVGRDTGELFF.

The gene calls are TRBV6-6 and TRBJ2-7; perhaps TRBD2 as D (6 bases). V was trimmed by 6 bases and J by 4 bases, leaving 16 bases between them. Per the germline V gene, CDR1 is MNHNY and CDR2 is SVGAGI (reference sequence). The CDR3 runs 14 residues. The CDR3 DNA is TGTGCCAGCAGGTCCCGGGACTCTCCATACGAGCAGTACTTC. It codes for CASRSRDSPYEQYF.

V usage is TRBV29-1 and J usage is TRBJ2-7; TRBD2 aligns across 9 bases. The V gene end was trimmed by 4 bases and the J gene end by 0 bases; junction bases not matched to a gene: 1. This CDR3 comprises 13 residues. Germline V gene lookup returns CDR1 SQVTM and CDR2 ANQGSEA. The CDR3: CSVAAGGSYEQYF. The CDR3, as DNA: TGCAGCGTTGCAGCGGGGGGCTCCTACGAGCAGTACTTC.

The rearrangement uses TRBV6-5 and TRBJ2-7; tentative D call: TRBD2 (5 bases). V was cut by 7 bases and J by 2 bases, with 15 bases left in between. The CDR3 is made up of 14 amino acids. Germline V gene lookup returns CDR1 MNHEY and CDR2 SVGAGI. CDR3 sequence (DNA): TGTGCCAGCACCGGCGGGTACGGGACCTACGAGCAGTACTTC. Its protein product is CASTGGYGTYEQYF.

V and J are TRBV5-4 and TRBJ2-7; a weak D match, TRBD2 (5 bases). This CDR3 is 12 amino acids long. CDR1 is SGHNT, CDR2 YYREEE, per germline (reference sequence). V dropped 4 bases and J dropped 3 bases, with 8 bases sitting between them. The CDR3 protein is CASSLDFYEQYF. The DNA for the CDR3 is TGTGCCAGCAGCCTGGACTTCTACGAGCAGTACTTC.

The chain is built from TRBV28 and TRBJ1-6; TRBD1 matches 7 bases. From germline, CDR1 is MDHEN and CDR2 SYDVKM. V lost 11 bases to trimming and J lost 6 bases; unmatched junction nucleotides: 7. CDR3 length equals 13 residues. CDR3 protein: CAGQDVRNSPLHF. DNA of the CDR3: TGTGCCGGACAGGACGTTCGTAATTCACCCCTCCACTTT.

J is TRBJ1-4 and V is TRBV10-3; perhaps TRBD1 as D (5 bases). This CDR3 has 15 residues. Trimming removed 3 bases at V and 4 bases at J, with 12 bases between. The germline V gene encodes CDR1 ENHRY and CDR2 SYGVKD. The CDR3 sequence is CAISDQEGDNEKLFF. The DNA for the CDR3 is TGTGCCATCAGTGATCAGGAAGGGGATAATGAAAAACTGTTTTTT.

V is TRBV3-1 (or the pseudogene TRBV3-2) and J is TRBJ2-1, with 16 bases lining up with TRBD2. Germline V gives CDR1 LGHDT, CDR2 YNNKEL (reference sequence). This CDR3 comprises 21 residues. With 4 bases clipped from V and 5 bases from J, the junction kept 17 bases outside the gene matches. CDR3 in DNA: TGTGCCAGCAGCCTCCTAACAATGGGACTAGCGGGGGGGACCCCCCACAATGAGCAGTTCTTC. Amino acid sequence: CASSLLTMGLAGGTPHNEQFF.

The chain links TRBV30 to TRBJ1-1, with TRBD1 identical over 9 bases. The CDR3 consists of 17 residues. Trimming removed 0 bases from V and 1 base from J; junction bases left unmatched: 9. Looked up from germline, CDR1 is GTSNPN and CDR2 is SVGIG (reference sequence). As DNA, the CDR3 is TGTGCCTGGAGTGTCCCGGACAGGGGACGAGGGAACACTGAAGCTTTCTTT. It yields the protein CAWSVPDRGRGNTEAFF.

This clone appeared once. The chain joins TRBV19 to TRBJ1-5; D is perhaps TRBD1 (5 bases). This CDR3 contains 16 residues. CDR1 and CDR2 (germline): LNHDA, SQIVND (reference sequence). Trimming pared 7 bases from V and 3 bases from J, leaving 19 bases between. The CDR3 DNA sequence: TGTGCCAGTACCCCAGCGGGAGACAGCTTCAATCAGCCCCAGCATTTT. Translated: CASTPAGDSFNQPQHF.

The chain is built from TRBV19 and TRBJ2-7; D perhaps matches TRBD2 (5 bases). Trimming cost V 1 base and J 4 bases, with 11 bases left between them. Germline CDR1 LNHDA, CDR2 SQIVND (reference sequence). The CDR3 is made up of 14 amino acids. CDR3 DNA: TGTGCCAGTAGTATAGGAGGGTTGGCGTACGAGCAGTACTTC. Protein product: CASSIGGLAYEQYF.

The CDR3 DNA reads as TGTGCCAGCAGTTTTATCGGGACATCTACGCGGAATCAGCCCCAGCATTTT. Protein sequence: CASSFIGTSTRNQPQHF. The gene calls are TRBV28 and TRBJ1-5; perhaps TRBD1 as D (6 bases). Germline loops: CDR1 MDHEN, CDR2 SYDVKM. The CDR3 sequence is 17 residues long. V lost 3 bases to trimming and J lost 4 bases, with 19 bases between them.

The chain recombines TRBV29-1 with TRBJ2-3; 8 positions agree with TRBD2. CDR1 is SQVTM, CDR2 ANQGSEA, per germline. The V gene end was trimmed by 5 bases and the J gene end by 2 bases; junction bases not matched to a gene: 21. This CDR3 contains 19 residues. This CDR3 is CSVYNPRGGIAGITDTQYF. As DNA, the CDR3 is TGCAGCGTTTACAACCCACGAGGAGGTATAGCGGGGATCACAGATACGCAGTATTTT.

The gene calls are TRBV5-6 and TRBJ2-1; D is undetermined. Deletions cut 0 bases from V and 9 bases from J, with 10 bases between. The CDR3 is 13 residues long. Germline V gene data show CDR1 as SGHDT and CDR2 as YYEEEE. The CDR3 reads CASSLESSREQFF. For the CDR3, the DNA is TGTGCCAGCAGCTTGGAGAGCTCTCGTGAGCAGTTCTTC.

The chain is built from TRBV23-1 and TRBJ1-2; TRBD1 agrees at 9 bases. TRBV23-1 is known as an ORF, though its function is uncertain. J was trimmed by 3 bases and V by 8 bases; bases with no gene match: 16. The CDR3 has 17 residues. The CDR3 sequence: CASDGARSDRGYYGYTF. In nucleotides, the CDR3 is TGCGCCAGCGATGGGGCCCGGTCGGACAGGGGATACTATGGCTACACCTTC.

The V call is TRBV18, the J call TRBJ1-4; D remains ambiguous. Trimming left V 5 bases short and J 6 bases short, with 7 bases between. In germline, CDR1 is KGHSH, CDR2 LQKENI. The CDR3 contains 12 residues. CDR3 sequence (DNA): TGTGCCAGCTCATCTGCAGATGAAAAACTGTTTTTT. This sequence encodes CASSSADEKLFF.

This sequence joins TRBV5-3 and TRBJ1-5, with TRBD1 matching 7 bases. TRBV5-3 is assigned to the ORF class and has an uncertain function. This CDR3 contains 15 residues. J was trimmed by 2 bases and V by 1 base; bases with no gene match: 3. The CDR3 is CARSLCQGGNQPQHF. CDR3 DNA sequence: TGTGCCAGAAGCTTGTGTCAGGGGGGCAATCAGCCCCAGCATTTT.

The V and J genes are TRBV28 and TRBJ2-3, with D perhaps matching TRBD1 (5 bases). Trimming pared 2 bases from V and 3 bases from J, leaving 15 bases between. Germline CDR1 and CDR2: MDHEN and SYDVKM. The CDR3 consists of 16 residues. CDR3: CASSLTAWGRTDTQYF. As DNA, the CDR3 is TGTGCCAGCAGTTTAACGGCCTGGGGCAGGACAGATACGCAGTATTTT.

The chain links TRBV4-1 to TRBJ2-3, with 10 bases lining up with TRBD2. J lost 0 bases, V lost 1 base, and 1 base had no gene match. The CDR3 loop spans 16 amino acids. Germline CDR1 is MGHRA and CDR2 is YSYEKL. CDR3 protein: CASSQGSGGSTDTQYF. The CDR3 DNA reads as TGCGCCAGCAGCCAAGGTAGCGGGGGGAGCACAGATACGCAGTATTTT.

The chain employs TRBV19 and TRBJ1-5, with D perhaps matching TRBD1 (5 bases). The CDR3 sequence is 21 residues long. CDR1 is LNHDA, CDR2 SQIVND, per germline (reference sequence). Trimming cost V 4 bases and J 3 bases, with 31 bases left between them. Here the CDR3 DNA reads TGTGCCAGTAGTACCCCCCAGCGGCGGGGGTACGCGGCCTCCAACAATCAGCCCCAGCATTTT. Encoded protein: CASSTPQRRGYAASNNQPQHF. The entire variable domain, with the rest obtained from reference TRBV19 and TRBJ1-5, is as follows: DGGITQSPKYLFRKEGQNVTLSCEQNLNHDAMYWYRQDPGQGLRLIYYSQIVNDFQKGDIAEGYSVSREKKESFPLTVTSAQKNPTAFYLCASSTPQRRGYAASNNQPQHFGDGTRLSIL.

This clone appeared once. This chain's CDR3 is CASSARRGQPYNEQFF. Here the CDR3 DNA reads TGTGCCAGCAGCGCCCGTAGGGGACAACCCTACAATGAGCAGTTCTTC. The chain uses TRBV21-1 and TRBJ2-1; the D segment call TRBD1 is taken from the table without a DNA check. TRBV21-1 is a pseudogene locus. CDR3 length equals 16 residues.

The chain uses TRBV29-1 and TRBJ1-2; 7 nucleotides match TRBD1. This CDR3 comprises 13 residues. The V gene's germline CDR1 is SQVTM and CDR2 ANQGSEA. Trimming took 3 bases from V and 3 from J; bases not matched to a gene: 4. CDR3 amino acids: CSVDRDSHYGYTF. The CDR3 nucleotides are TGCAGCGTTGATAGGGACAGCCACTATGGCTACACCTTC.

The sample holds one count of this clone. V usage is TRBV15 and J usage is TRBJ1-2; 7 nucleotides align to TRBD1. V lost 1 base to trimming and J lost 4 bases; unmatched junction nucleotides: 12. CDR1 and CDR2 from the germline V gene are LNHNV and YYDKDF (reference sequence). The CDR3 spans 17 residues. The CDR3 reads CATSRVRKGAHLYGYTF. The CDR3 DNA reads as TGTGCCACCAGCAGAGTACGAAAGGGGGCCCACCTCTATGGCTACACCTTC.